The T cell receptor (beta chain) under discussion was sequenced for a study of cytomegalovirus exposure and HLA in healthy donors. The CDR3 is 15 amino acids. CDR1 is SGHRS, CDR2 YFSETQ, per germline. The J segment lost 3 bases and the V segment lost 0 bases, leaving 4 bases of the junction unmatched. 13 Jbeta primers and 60 Vbeta primers were used for the PCR. TCRdb's copy holds only in-frame clones and misses some; the assay was immunoSEQ multiplex PCR. The table shows approximately 130,000 clones, with roughly 80% occurring only once. V is TRBV5-1 and J is TRBJ2-7, with 9 bases matching TRBD1. The receptor was isolated from a man aged 50 or older in good health and CMV-seronegative. The sequencing input was PBMCs. CDR3 sequence (DNA): TGCGCCAGCAGCTTGGCGACAGGGGGTCTCTACGAGCAGTACTTC. It encodes CASSLATGGLYEQYF.